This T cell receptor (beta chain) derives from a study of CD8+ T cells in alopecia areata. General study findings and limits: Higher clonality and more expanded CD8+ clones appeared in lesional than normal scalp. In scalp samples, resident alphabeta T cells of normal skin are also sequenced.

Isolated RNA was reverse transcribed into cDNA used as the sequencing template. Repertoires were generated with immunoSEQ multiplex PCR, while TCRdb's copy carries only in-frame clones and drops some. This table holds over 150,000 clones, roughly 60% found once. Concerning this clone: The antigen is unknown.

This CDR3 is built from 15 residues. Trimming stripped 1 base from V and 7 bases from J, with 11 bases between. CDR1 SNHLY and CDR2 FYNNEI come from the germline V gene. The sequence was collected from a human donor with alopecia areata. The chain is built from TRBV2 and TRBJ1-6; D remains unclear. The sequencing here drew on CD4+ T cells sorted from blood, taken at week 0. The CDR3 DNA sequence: TGTGCCAGCAGTGAAGATCTACATCCGAATTCACCCCTCCACTTT. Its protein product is CASSEDLHPNSPLHF.